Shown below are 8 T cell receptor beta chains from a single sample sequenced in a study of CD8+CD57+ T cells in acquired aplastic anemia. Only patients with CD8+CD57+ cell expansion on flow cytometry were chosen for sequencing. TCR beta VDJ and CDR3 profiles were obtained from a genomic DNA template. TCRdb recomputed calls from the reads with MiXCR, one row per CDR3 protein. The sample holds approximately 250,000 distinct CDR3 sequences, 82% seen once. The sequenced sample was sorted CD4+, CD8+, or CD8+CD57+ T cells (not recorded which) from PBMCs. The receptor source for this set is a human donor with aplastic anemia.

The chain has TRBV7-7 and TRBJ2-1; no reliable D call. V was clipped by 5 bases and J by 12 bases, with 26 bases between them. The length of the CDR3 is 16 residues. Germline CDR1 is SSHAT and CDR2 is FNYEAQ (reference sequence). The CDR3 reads CASSLTRADENDVQFF. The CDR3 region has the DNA TGTGCCAGCAGCCTCACAAGAGCAGACGAGAACGACGTGCAGTTCTTC.

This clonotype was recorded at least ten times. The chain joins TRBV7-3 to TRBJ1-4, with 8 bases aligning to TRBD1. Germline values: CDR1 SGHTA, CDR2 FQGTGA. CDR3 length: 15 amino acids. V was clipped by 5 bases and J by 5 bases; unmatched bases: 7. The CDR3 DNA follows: TGTGCCAGCAGCGCCTCAGGGGGCCCCAATGAAAAACTGTTTTTT. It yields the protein CASSASGGPNEKLFF.

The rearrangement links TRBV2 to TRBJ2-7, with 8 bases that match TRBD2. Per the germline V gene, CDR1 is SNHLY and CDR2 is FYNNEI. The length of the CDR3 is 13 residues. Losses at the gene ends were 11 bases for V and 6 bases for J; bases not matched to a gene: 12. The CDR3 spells CAHRSRGGREQYF. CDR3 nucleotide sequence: TGTGCCCACCGAAGCCGGGGGGGGCGCGAGCAGTACTTC.

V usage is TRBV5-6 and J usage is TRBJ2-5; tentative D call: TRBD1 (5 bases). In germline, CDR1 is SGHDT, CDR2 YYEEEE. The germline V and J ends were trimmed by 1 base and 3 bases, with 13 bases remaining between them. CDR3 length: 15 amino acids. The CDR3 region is CASSLRPRTKETQYF. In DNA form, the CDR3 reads TGTGCCAGCAGCTTGCGCCCCCGGACAAAAGAGACCCAGTACTTC.

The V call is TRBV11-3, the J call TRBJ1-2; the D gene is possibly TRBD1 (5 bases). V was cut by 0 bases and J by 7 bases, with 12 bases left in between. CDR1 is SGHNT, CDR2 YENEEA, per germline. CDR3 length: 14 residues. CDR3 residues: CASSLDLTDIGYTF. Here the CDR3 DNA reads TGTGCCAGCAGCTTAGATCTGACAGACATTGGCTACACCTTC. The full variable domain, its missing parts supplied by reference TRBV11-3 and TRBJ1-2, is EAGVVQSPRYKIIEKKQPVAFWCNPISGHNTLYWYLQNLGQGPELLIRYENEEAVDDSQLPKDRFSAERLKGVDSTLKIQPAELGDSAVYLCASSLDLTDIGYTFGSGTRLTVV.

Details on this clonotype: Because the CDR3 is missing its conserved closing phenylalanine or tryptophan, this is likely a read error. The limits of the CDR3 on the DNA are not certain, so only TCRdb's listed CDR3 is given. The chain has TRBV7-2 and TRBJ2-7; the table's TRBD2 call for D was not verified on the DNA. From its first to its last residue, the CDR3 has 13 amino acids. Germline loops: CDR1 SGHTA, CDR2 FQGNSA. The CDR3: CASSLTGGPHTHY.

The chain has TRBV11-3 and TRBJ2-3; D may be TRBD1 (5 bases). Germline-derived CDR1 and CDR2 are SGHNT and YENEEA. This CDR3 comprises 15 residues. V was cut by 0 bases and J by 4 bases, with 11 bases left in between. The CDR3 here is CASSLDRTSADTQYF. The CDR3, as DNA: TGTGCCAGCAGCTTAGATAGGACAAGTGCAGATACGCAGTATTTT.

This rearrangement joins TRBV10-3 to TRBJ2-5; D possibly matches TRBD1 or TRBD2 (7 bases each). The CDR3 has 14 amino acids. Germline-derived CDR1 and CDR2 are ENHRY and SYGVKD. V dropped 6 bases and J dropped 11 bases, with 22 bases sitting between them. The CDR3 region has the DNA TGTGCCATCAGGCAGGGGGGGTGCTACGATAAGCAGTACTTC. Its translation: CAIRQGGCYDKQYF.